The next 26 T cell receptor beta chains were all read from a single sample in a study of T cell changes during pregnancy in multiple sclerosis. The table came from immunoSEQ multiplex PCR; TCRdb's copy has only in-frame clones and leaves some out. The sample contains fewer than 40,000 clones, more than 90% of which appear only once. Here the sequenced sample was CD4+ T cells from peripheral blood mononuclear cells, taken in the second trimester of pregnancy. The receptors stem from a female donor in good health, enrolled as a control in a pregnancy study.

The V and J genes are TRBV30 and TRBJ1-5; D is undetermined. V was pared by 1 base and J by 6 bases, with 7 bases between. Germline CDR1 GTSNPN, CDR2 SVGIG (reference sequence). The CDR3 length is 12 residues. This CDR3 reads CAWSDTGQPQHF. The CDR3 nucleotides read TGTGCCTGGAGTGATACGGGTCAGCCCCAGCATTTT.

The chain carries TRBV7-9 and TRBJ1-2; 7 positions agree with TRBD1. Unmatched junction bases numbered 7, after V lost 5 bases and J lost 7 bases. CDR3 length: 13 amino acids. The germline gives CDR1 SEHNR, CDR2 FQNEAQ (reference sequence). The DNA of the CDR3 is TGTGCCAGCAGCCCAGGGGGGATCTCTGGCTACACCTTC. Translated: CASSPGGISGYTF.

This clone was seen a single time. V and J are TRBV7-6 and TRBJ2-1; 9 bases match TRBD2. Germline V gene data show CDR1 as SGHVS and CDR2 as FNYEAQ. V shed 1 base and J 8 bases; nucleotides not matched to a gene: 15. The CDR3 is 18 amino acids. The chain's CDR3 is CASSLGSRLAVGRDEQFF. In DNA form, the CDR3 reads TGTGCCAGCAGCTTAGGGAGTAGACTAGCGGTCGGGAGGGATGAGCAGTTCTTC.

This clone appeared a few times. V and J are TRBV20-1 and TRBJ1-1, with a tentative D call TRBD1 (5 bases). The V gene lost 1 base and the J gene lost 6 bases, with 6 bases spanning the gap. CDR1 DFQATT and CDR2 SNEGSKA come from the germline V gene (reference sequence). This CDR3 contains 11 residues. The CDR3 nucleotides are TGCAGTGCTAGAGGGGGGGCTGAAGCTTTCTTT. Protein: CSARGGAEAFF.

The chain has TRBV9 and TRBJ2-2; 16 nucleotides align to TRBD2. This CDR3 is 21 amino acids long. Germline V gene lookup returns CDR1 SGDLS and CDR2 YYNGEE. V lost 2 bases, J lost 0 bases, and 10 bases stayed unmatched. CDR3 nucleotides: TGTGCCAGCAGCGTGGTACCTGGGACTAGCGGGAGGGGCTCGAACACCGGGGAGCTGTTTTTT. Encoded protein: CASSVVPGTSGRGSNTGELFF.

The chain combines TRBV28 with TRBJ2-1; 15 positions match TRBD2. The CDR3 is 17 residues long. Germline trimming cut 6 bases from V and 1 base from J; bases unmatched to any gene: 4. Germline V gene sequence: CDR1 MDHEN, CDR2 SYDVKM. The CDR3 nucleotides read TGTGCCAGCAGCCTGGGACTAGCGGGAGGATCCTACAATGAGCAGTTCTTC. It translates to CASSLGLAGGSYNEQFF.

The chain uses TRBV18 and TRBJ2-3; 9 bases are a match to TRBD2. Germline V gene lookup returns CDR1 KGHSH and CDR2 LQKENI. The trim removed 2 bases at V and 0 bases at J, leaving 0 bases unmatched. This CDR3 is 15 amino acids long. The CDR3 loop is CASSPAGGSTDTQYF. The CDR3 DNA reads as TGTGCCAGCTCACCAGCGGGAGGGAGCACAGATACGCAGTATTTT.

The J gene is TRBJ2-7, the V gene TRBV6-5, with a possible D match to TRBD2 (5 bases). The germline CDR1 and CDR2 sequences are MNHEY and SVGAGI. V was cut by 5 bases and J by 0 bases, with 11 bases left in between. The length of the CDR3 is 14 residues. The CDR3 DNA sequence: TGTGCCAGCAGTGCTAGCCTTAGCTCCTACGAGCAGTACTTC. It encodes CASSASLSSYEQYF.

The CDR3 sequence: CASSMLAVQETQYF. CDR3 DNA: TGTGCCAGTAGTATGTTGGCTGTTCAAGAGACCCAGTACTTC. This chain joins TRBV19 and TRBJ2-5; D unresolved. This CDR3 is 14 amino acids long. Germline V lookup: CDR1 LNHDA, CDR2 SQIVND (reference sequence). V was trimmed by 3 bases and J by 2 bases, leaving 10 bases between them.

The chain links TRBV18 to TRBJ1-1; possible D gene TRBD1, 6 bases. The CDR3 contains 15 residues. The V end lost 3 bases, the J end lost 3 bases, and 14 bases lay between the germline ends. Germline V gives CDR1 KGHSH, CDR2 LQKENI. The CDR3 DNA follows: TGTGCCAGCTCACCTCGTCAGGGGCTGGACACTGAAGCTTTCTTT. It specifies CASSPRQGLDTEAFF.

This clone has only one observation. V usage is TRBV2 and J usage is TRBJ1-4; 9 positions match TRBD1. This CDR3 is built from 13 residues. Germline CDR1 is SNHLY and CDR2 is FYNNEI. Trimming at V came to 3 bases and at J to 11 bases, leaving 4 bases not matched to a gene. The CDR3 nucleotides are TGTGCCAGCAGTGACGGGACAGGGTCCAAACTGTTTTTT. This codes for CASSDGTGSKLFF.

The V gene is TRBV9, the J gene TRBJ2-3, with D perhaps matching TRBD2 (6 bases). Germline V gene sequence: CDR1 SGDLS, CDR2 YYNGEE. Trimming left V 4 bases short and J 3 bases short, with 12 bases between. CDR3 length: 14 amino acids. The CDR3 protein is CASSTPGETDTQYF. Here the CDR3 DNA reads TGTGCCAGCAGCACACCGGGGGAAACAGATACGCAGTATTTT.

The rearrangement uses TRBV6-1 and TRBJ1-3; D is unresolved. Germline assignment: CDR1 MNHNS and CDR2 SASEGT. This CDR3 contains 16 residues. Trimming stripped 6 bases from V and 0 bases from J, with 15 bases between. CDR3 coding DNA: TGTGCCAGCAGCGAAACCCGCCCAGACTCTGGAAACACCATATATTTT. Its protein product is CASSETRPDSGNTIYF.

This chain connects TRBV6-5 to TRBJ1-5; tentatively, D is TRBD1 (5 bases). Germline CDR1 and CDR2: MNHEY and SVGAGI. Trimming stripped 6 bases from V and 7 bases from J, with 19 bases between. The CDR3 extends over 15 amino acids. The CDR3: CASSPTRASRQPQHF. Here the CDR3 DNA reads TGTGCCAGCAGCCCGACCAGGGCCTCGCGGCAGCCCCAGCATTTT.

V gene TRBV30 combines with J gene TRBJ1-4; 7 nucleotides agree with TRBD1. J was trimmed by 0 bases and V by 2 bases; bases with no gene match: 3. CDR3 length: 15 amino acids. CDR1 and CDR2 (germline): GTSNPN, SVGIG (reference sequence). In DNA form, the CDR3 reads TGTGCCTGGAGTTTCCAGGGGGCAACTAATGAAAAACTGTTTTTT. The encoded protein is CAWSFQGATNEKLFF.

V and J are TRBV5-1 and TRBJ1-2; 7 nucleotides match TRBD1. The junction had 9 bases not matched to a gene; V was cut back by 7 bases and J by 6 bases. Looked up from germline, CDR1 is SGHRS and CDR2 is YFSETQ. This CDR3 spans 13 amino acids. The CDR3 spells CASADRAGNGYTF. For the CDR3, the DNA is TGCGCCAGCGCCGACAGGGCGGGGAATGGCTACACCTTC.

V is TRBV2 and J is TRBJ1-2, with 9 bases fitting TRBD1. The germline CDR1 and CDR2 sequences are SNHLY and FYNNEI. The CDR3 covers 16 residues. Unmatched junction bases numbered 9, after V lost 4 bases and J lost 3 bases. This CDR3 is CASSALYRGRDYGYTF. The CDR3 DNA is TGTGCCAGCAGTGCCTTATACAGGGGGCGAGACTATGGCTACACCTTC.

This chain uses TRBV19 with TRBJ1-1; 8 bases line up with TRBD1. Germline CDR1 and CDR2: LNHDA and SQIVND (reference sequence). Trimming at V came to 3 bases and at J to 7 bases, leaving 7 bases not matched to a gene. CDR3 length equals 14 residues. The CDR3 coding sequence is TGTGCCAGTAGTATCCCGGGACAGGTTGGTGAAGCTTTCTTT. Amino acid sequence: CASSIPGQVGEAFF.

This clone has only one observation. V gene TRBV7-6 combines with J gene TRBJ1-2; D is possibly TRBD1 (6 bases). V was trimmed by 5 bases and J by 4 bases, leaving 17 bases between them. The CDR3 consists of 15 residues. The germline V gene encodes CDR1 SGHVS and CDR2 FNYEAQ. CDR3 nucleotides: TGTGCCAGCAGCGCCCTTACGGGGGGCCGCTATGGCTACACCTTC. Amino acids: CASSALTGGRYGYTF.

The rearrangement uses TRBV30 and TRBJ1-5, with D hard to call. V lost 0 bases to trimming and J lost 2 bases, with 14 bases between them. CDR1 is GTSNPN, CDR2 SVGIG, per germline (reference sequence). CDR3 length equals 16 residues. CDR3 coding DNA: TGTGCCTGGAGTGTTCGGGGAGGTGGAGGCAATCAGCCCCAGCATTTT. It encodes CAWSVRGGGGNQPQHF.

The chain couples TRBV15 to TRBJ1-1, with D possibly being TRBD1 (6 bases). V shed 3 bases and J shed 0 bases, with 20 bases lying between them. Germline loops: CDR1 LNHNV, CDR2 YYDKDF (reference sequence). This CDR3 has 18 residues. CDR3 residues: CATSSTGWPGGMNTEAFF. CDR3 coding DNA: TGTGCCACCAGCAGCACCGGATGGCCGGGGGGCATGAACACTGAAGCTTTCTTT.

The chain has TRBV10-3 and TRBJ2-7; D may be TRBD2 (6 bases). Trimming left V 5 bases short and J 1 base short, with 12 bases between. The length of the CDR3 is 14 residues. Germline V gene lookup returns CDR1 ENHRY and CDR2 SYGVKD. The CDR3 spells CAISPWDSSYEQYF. The CDR3 nucleotides are TGTGCCATCAGTCCTTGGGACTCTTCCTACGAGCAGTACTTC.

CDR3 DNA: TGTGCCAGCAGTGAACTGACAGCAAGTCCCGGCAGAGATACGCAGTATTTT. Its protein is CASSELTASPGRDTQYF. The chain is built from TRBV6-1 and TRBJ2-3; D is possibly TRBD1 (5 bases). This CDR3 is 17 amino acids long. Between the trimmed V and J ends, which lost 2 bases and 5 bases, there was a span of 20 bases. Germline CDR1 is MNHNS and CDR2 is SASEGT.

This chain joins TRBV7-2 and TRBJ2-5, with 10 bases lining up with TRBD2. CDR1 is SGHTA and CDR2 is FQGNSA in the germline V gene. This CDR3 region has 16 residues. Germline trimming cut 2 bases from V and 9 bases from J; bases unmatched to any gene: 12. The CDR3 DNA reads as TGTGCCAGCAGCTTAATTCCTAGCGGGGGACCGGGGGCCCAGTACTTC. It yields the protein CASSLIPSGGPGAQYF.

The CDR3 region is CASSYTHGGQPQHF. In DNA form, the CDR3 reads TGTGCCAGCAGTTACACTCACGGAGGTCAGCCCCAGCATTTT. The V and J genes are TRBV6-6 and TRBJ1-5; D is unclear. Germline CDR1 reads MNHNY; CDR2 reads SVGAGI (reference sequence). Trimming pared 2 bases from V and 6 bases from J, leaving 11 bases between. This CDR3 has 14 amino acids.

This chain connects TRBV30 to TRBJ2-2; 14 nucleotides agree with TRBD2. This CDR3 has 20 amino acids. Germline V gene lookup returns CDR1 GTSNPN and CDR2 SVGIG (reference sequence). The ends lost 2 bases at V and 3 bases at J; junction bases unmatched: 14. The DNA of the CDR3 is TGTGCCTGGAGTCCTCTCTATACGGGACTAGCGGGGGATTACACCGGGGAGCTGTTTTTT. It specifies CAWSPLYTGLAGDYTGELFF. Supplemented by reference TRBV30 and TRBJ2-2, the full variable domain reads SQTIHQWPATLVQPVGSPLSLECTVEGTSNPNLYWYRQAAGRGLQLLFYSVGIGQISSEVPQNLSASRPQDRQFILSSKKLLLSDSGFYLCAWSPLYTGLAGDYTGELFFGEGSRLTVL.